The 14 T cell receptor beta chains in this list originate from one sample, sequenced in a study of blood T cell repertoires in COVID-19. Generated by immunoSEQ multiplex PCR, the TCRdb table keeps only in-frame clones and is missing some. The sample lists about 320,000 clones; 90% to 95% were seen once. Source material: PBMCs or T cells enriched from blood (not recorded which). These receptors were taken from a woman aged 25 to 39 who had been exposed to COVID-19.

This chain's CDR3 is CASSLEVRGTEAFF. CDR3 DNA sequence: TGTGCCAGCAGCTTAGAAGTCAGGGGGACTGAAGCTTTCTTT. The chain has TRBV7-9 and TRBJ1-1; the match to TRBD1 covers 7 bases. Germline V gene data show CDR1 as SEHNR and CDR2 as FQNEAQ (reference sequence). This CDR3 is built from 14 residues. The J segment lost 5 bases and the V segment lost 1 base, leaving 4 bases of the junction unmatched.

This sequence joins TRBV5-4 and TRBJ2-5; D is unclear. Germline values: CDR1 SGHNT, CDR2 YYREEE (reference sequence). V was trimmed by 4 bases and J by 5 bases, leaving 12 bases between them. The CDR3 totals 13 residues. The CDR3: CASSPQIGETQYF. CDR3 DNA sequence: TGTGCCAGCAGCCCCCAAATCGGTGAGACCCAGTACTTC. The whole variable domain, filled in from reference TRBV5-4 and TRBJ2-5, reads ETGVTQSPTHLIKTRGQQVTLRCSSQSGHNTVSWYQQALGQGPQFIFQYYREEENGRGNFPPRFSGLQFPNYSSELNVNALELDDSALYLCASSPQIGETQYFGPGTRLLVL.

J is TRBJ1-1 and V is TRBV18; the D gene is possibly TRBD1 (6 bases). CDR1 and CDR2 (germline): KGHSH, LQKENI. The CDR3 covers 15 residues. The germline V and J ends were trimmed by 3 bases and 1 base, with 12 bases remaining between them. CDR3 in DNA: TGTGCCAGCTCACCGGTGGCAGGGGAGAACACTGAAGCTTTCTTT. This translates into CASSPVAGENTEAFF.

Details on this clone: Other DNA sequences within the sample encode an identical CDR3. The V call is TRBV5-4, the J call TRBJ1-4, with a possible D match to TRBD1 (6 bases). This CDR3 contains 14 residues. The V and J ends lost 0 bases and 6 bases respectively, with 9 bases between them. The V gene's germline CDR1 is SGHNT and CDR2 YYREEE (reference sequence). CDR3 DNA sequence: TGTGCCAGCAGCTTGGGGCCAGGGGATGAAAAACTGTTTTTT. It encodes CASSLGPGDEKLFF.

The V call is TRBV6-2 or TRBV6-3, the J call TRBJ2-1; 9 bases align to TRBD2. Germline CDR1 reads MNHEY; CDR2 reads SVGEGT. The CDR3 extends over 17 amino acids. The junction had 9 bases not matched to a gene; V was cut back by 2 bases and J by 4 bases. CDR3 loop: CASSYPGSGGPYNEQFF. The CDR3 coding sequence is TGTGCCAGCAGTTACCCCGGTAGCGGGGGACCTTACAATGAGCAGTTCTTC.

This chain uses TRBV4-1 with TRBJ1-6; TRBD1 aligns across 9 bases. Germline V gene lookup returns CDR1 MGHRA and CDR2 YSYEKL. The V segment lost 1 base and the J segment 0 bases; nucleotides outside the gene matches: 10. This CDR3 is 20 amino acids long. The chain's CDR3 is CASSQVPGQGTSSYNSPLHF. In DNA, the CDR3 is TGCGCCAGCAGCCAAGTACCGGGACAGGGAACCAGCTCCTATAATTCACCCCTCCACTTT.

The chain carries TRBV4-1 and TRBJ1-2; 7 bases fit TRBD1. V shed 1 base and J 4 bases; nucleotides not matched to a gene: 6. The CDR3 consists of 15 residues. The germline CDR1 and CDR2 sequences are MGHRA and YSYEKL. The CDR3 nucleotides read TGCGCCAGCAGCCAAGGAGACAGGGATCTCTATGGCTACACCTTC. It translates to CASSQGDRDLYGYTF.

The chain employs TRBV12-3 or TRBV12-4 and TRBJ1-1; D is unresolved. The CDR3 totals 11 residues. Trimming pared 5 bases from V and 12 bases from J, leaving 13 bases between. CDR3 DNA: TGTGCCAGCAGTCGAATCTCAGCGACTTTCTTT. This sequence encodes CASSRISATFF.

The CDR3 DNA reads TGTGCCAGTAGTGTAATCCTTAGCACAGATACGCAGTATTTT. This gives the protein CASSVILSTDTQYF. The J gene is TRBJ2-3, the V gene TRBV19; D remains ambiguous. The germline gives CDR1 LNHDA, CDR2 SQIVND (reference sequence). The V end was cut by 5 bases, the J end by 0 bases, with 9 bases between. CDR3 length: 14 residues.

The gene calls are TRBV5-4 and TRBJ1-2, with TRBD1 matching 7 bases. The junction had 12 bases not matched to a gene; V was cut back by 4 bases and J by 6 bases. The germline V gene has CDR1 SGHNT and CDR2 YYREEE (reference sequence). The CDR3 runs 15 residues. CDR3 nucleotide sequence: TGTGCCAGCAGCCCGGGGACAGCTCCCAGGGATGGCTACACCTTC. It codes for CASSPGTAPRDGYTF. Supplemented by reference TRBV5-4 and TRBJ1-2, the full variable domain reads ETGVTQSPTHLIKTRGQQVTLRCSSQSGHNTVSWYQQALGQGPQFIFQYYREEENGRGNFPPRFSGLQFPNYSSELNVNALELDDSALYLCASSPGTAPRDGYTFGSGTRLTVV.

V gene TRBV29-1 combines with J gene TRBJ1-2; the D gene is possibly TRBD1 (5 bases). The CDR3 runs to 13 residues. V was cut by 1 base and J by 2 bases, with 8 bases left in between. The germline gives CDR1 SQVTM, CDR2 ANQGSEA. In nucleotides, the CDR3 is TGCAGCGTTGAAGTACCAGGGAACTATGGCTACACCTTC. As protein: CSVEVPGNYGYTF.

This sequence joins TRBV6-5 and TRBJ1-5; D unclear. Germline V gene sequence: CDR1 MNHEY, CDR2 SVGAGI. V was trimmed by 6 bases and J by 0 bases, leaving 12 bases between them. This CDR3 region has 15 residues. The CDR3 loop reads CASRKMGYSNQPQHF. The CDR3 nucleotides read TGTGCCAGCAGAAAGATGGGCTATAGCAATCAGCCCCAGCATTTT.

The chain has TRBV6-5 and TRBJ1-2; 7 nucleotides agree with TRBD1. Germline assignment: CDR1 MNHEY and CDR2 SVGAGI. The CDR3 extends over 14 amino acids. After removal of 0 bases from V and 8 bases from J, the junction contained 6 bases not matched to a gene. CDR3 coding DNA: TGTGCCAGCAGTTACTCAGACAGGGTGAGAGGCTACACCTTC. Protein product: CASSYSDRVRGYTF.

In DNA, the CDR3 is TGTGCCAGCTCCCCCACGACAGGCCAAGAGACCCAGTACTTC. Translation gives CASSPTTGQETQYF. V usage is TRBV18 and J usage is TRBJ2-5; possibly TRBD1 for D (6 bases). Per the germline V gene, CDR1 is KGHSH and CDR2 is LQKENI. The V gene lost 6 bases and the J gene lost 1 base, with 12 bases spanning the gap. The CDR3 covers 14 residues.